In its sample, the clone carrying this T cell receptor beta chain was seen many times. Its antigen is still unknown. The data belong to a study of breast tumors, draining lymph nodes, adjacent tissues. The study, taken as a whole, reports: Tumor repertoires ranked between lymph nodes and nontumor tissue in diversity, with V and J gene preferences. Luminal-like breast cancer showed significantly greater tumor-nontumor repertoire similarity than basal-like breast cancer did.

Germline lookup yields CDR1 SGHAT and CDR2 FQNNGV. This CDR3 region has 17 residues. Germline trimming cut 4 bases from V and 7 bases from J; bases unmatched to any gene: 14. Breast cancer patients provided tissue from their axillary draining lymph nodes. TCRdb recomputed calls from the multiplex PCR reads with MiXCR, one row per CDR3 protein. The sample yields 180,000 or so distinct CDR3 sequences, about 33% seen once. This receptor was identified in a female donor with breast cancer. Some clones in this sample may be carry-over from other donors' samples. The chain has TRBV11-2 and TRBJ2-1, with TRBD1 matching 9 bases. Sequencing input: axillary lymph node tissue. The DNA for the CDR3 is TGTGCCAGCAGCTCAACCCTAGGGACAGGGAAGTCAAATGAGCAGTTCTTC. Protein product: CASSSTLGTGKSNEQFF.